The entry below gives a single T cell receptor (beta chain) sequence along with its context. The target antigen is unknown. Germline V gene data show CDR1 as SGHVS and CDR2 as FQNEAQ. The CDR3 is 15 residues long. V was pared by 5 bases and J by 1 base, with 14 bases between. CD8 cells classed as naive were CD45RO-negative and positively selected for CCR7, excluding terminally differentiated effector memory CD45RA+ cells. The sample originates from a study of shared clonotypes between healthy human individuals. Study outcomes and limitations: Approximately 4.9% of naive CD4 clonotypes were shared across a few donors.

Clones were read by immunoSEQ multiplex PCR, and TCRdb kept only the in-frame ones, dropping some. The repertoire holds approximately 2,200,000 clones, with just over 90% as singletons. This clonotype originated in a young man in good health. Some clones in this sample may be carry-over from other donors' samples. This chain joins TRBV7-8 and TRBJ1-1; D possibly corresponds to TRBD1 (6 bases). Sequenced sample: naive CD8+ T cells from PBMCs. The CDR3: CASSARGGRNTEAFF. The CDR3 bases are TGTGCCAGCAGCGCCAGGGGAGGGCGGAACACTGAAGCTTTCTTT.